The next 8 T cell receptor beta chains were all read from a single sample in a study of blood T cell repertoires in COVID-19. Produced via immunoSEQ multiplex PCR; TCRdb's table is partial and in-frame only. This table has some 220,000 clones, 75% to 90% appearing once. The specimen sequenced was PBMCs or T cells enriched from blood (not recorded which). All receptors derive from a woman aged 18-29 years in a cohort exposed to, infected with or recovered from COVID-19 (not recorded which).

The chain has TRBV6-5 and TRBJ1-2; 8 bases line up with TRBD1. Germline loops: CDR1 MNHEY, CDR2 SVGAGI. J gave up 8 bases and V 5 bases, and 7 bases lay outside the gene matches. The CDR3 is made up of 13 amino acids. The CDR3 loop is CASSHDRGRGYTF. DNA for the CDR3: TGTGCCAGCAGTCATGACAGGGGCCGAGGCTACACCTTC.

This rearrangement joins TRBV27 to TRBJ1-2; the D gene is possibly TRBD1 (6 bases). The CDR3 has 14 amino acids. In germline, CDR1 is MNHEY, CDR2 SMNVEV (reference sequence). With 3 bases removed from V and 4 bases from J, the gap between germline ends came to 12 bases. CDR3 sequence (DNA): TGTGCCAGCAGTTTTTTGGGGGGGCTCTATGGCTACACCTTC. Its protein is CASSFLGGLYGYTF.

The chain uses TRBV6-5 and TRBJ2-3, with 8 bases fitting TRBD2. V shed 2 bases, J shed 7 bases, and the junction held 8 bases outside the gene matches. The germline gives CDR1 MNHEY, CDR2 SVGAGI. This CDR3 comprises 15 residues. The CDR3 bases are TGTGCCAGCAGTTACCGCGATCGGGGGGGGTATACGCAGTATTTT. Residues: CASSYRDRGGYTQYF.

This chain joins TRBV7-9 and TRBJ2-4; 7 nucleotides line up with TRBD1. The CDR3 extends over 15 amino acids. V trimming: 5 bases; J trimming: 7 bases; junction bases outside the gene matches: 11. Per germline, CDR1 SEHNR and CDR2 FQNEAQ (reference sequence). The CDR3 protein is CASSPSGTAFNIQYF. CDR3 DNA: TGTGCCAGCAGCCCCTCCGGGACAGCGTTTAACATTCAGTACTTC. The variable domain in full, completed from reference TRBV7-9 and TRBJ2-4, reads DTGVSQNPRHKITKRGQNVTFRCDPISEHNRLYWYRQTLGQGPEFLTYFQNEAQLEKSRLLSDRFSAERPKGSFSTLEIQRTEQGDSAMYLCASSPSGTAFNIQYFGAGTRLSVL.

This clone was seen a handful of times. The chain employs TRBV30 and TRBJ1-2, with no clear D. This CDR3 has 12 amino acids. The ends were cut back, 2 bases at V and 7 bases at J, with 11 bases in the middle. CDR1 is GTSNPN and CDR2 is SVGIG in the germline V gene (reference sequence). CDR3: CAWSHGVTGYTF. The CDR3 region has the DNA TGTGCCTGGAGTCACGGGGTTACTGGCTACACCTTC.

The chain uses TRBV5-1 and TRBJ1-1, with 7 nucleotides matching TRBD1. The CDR3 contains 16 residues. The V gene's germline CDR1 is SGHRS and CDR2 YFSETQ. The V gene end was trimmed by 4 bases and the J gene end by 0 bases; junction bases not matched to a gene: 9. The CDR3 loop reads CASSLGKDRMNTEAFF. The CDR3 DNA follows: TGCGCCAGCAGCCTTGGTAAGGACAGGATGAACACTGAAGCTTTCTTT.

The V call is TRBV28, the J call TRBJ1-1; 7 nucleotides agree with TRBD1. The CDR3 contains 16 residues. After removal of 3 bases from V and 5 bases from J, the junction contained 12 bases not matched to a gene. Germline-derived CDR1 and CDR2 are MDHEN and SYDVKM. For the CDR3, the DNA is TGTGCCAGCAGTTTCGGGGACAGACGAGAGTGGACTGAAGCTTTCTTT. It yields the protein CASSFGDRREWTEAFF.

This chain uses TRBV11-3 with TRBJ1-1; TRBD1 agrees at 8 bases. The germline V gene has CDR1 SGHNT and CDR2 YENEEA. The CDR3 runs to 18 residues. The junction had 11 bases not matched to a gene; V was cut back by 1 base and J by 1 base. CDR3 in amino acids: CASSLAPRRGQANTEAFF. DNA for the CDR3: TGTGCCAGCAGCTTAGCGCCTAGACGGGGACAGGCGAACACTGAAGCTTTCTTT.